The clone carrying this T cell receptor (beta chain) appeared many times. This entry comes from a study of tumor-infiltrating lymphocytes in primary liver carcinoma. Co-extraction yielded RNA and DNA from about 20-30 mg of unsorted bulk tissue. The germline V gene encodes CDR1 SEHNR and CDR2 FQNEAQ (reference sequence). The ends lost 3 bases at V and 0 bases at J; junction bases unmatched: 9. This CDR3 region has 18 residues. A constant-region primer served to make TCR beta cDNA from about 0.45 ug total RNA. Employing slightly modified ARM-PCR, three nested multiplex PCR rounds were run, and these gave rise to the TCR beta libraries. Forward primers for TRBV1-TRBV30 and a C-beta reverse primer served the first two PCR rounds, at roughly 10 cycles each. MiXCR, applied by TCRdb to the multiplex PCR reads, yields one record per CDR3 protein. The sample lists approximately 73,000 distinct CDR3 sequences; 71% were seen once.

The material sequenced was liver tumor tissue from sampling region 4. Specified subset: tumor region T4, right-lateral pole. The rearrangement joins TRBV7-9 to TRBJ2-1, with 9 bases lining up with TRBD2. The sequence derives from a woman aged 60-75 years with primary liver carcinoma and hepatitis B virus infection. CDR3 residues: CASSFGREGTRSYNEQFF. Written as DNA, the CDR3 is TGTGCCAGCAGCTTTGGGCGGGAGGGGACGCGCTCCTACAATGAGCAGTTCTTC.